This section outlines one T cell receptor beta chain sequence together with its context. At the DNA level, this CDR3 is encoded by other sequences in the same sample as well. These data come from a study of blood T cell repertoires in COVID-19. CDR3 size: 11 residues. Trimming took off 4 bases at V and 6 bases at J, with 5 bases between the two ends. Germline V CDR1 and CDR2: SEHNR, FQNEAQ (reference sequence). Repertoires were generated with immunoSEQ multiplex PCR, while TCRdb's copy carries only in-frame clones and drops some. The profile covers about 380,000 clones, with roughly 86% appearing a single time and roughly 1.2% taken by the ten largest.

The sequence was obtained from a human donor with acute or convalescent COVID-19. The donor label of this sample is uncertain. The rearrangement uses TRBV7-9 and TRBJ2-3; D is unresolved. Sequencing was performed on peripheral blood. The CDR3 protein is CASSSSDTQYF. CDR3 sequence (DNA): TGTGCCAGCAGCTCCTCGGATACGCAGTATTTT. Combining the CDR3 with reference TRBV7-9 and TRBJ2-3 gives the whole variable domain DTGVSQNPRHKITKRGQNVTFRCDPISEHNRLYWYRQTLGQGPEFLTYFQNEAQLEKSRLLSDRFSAERPKGSFSTLEIQRTEQGDSAMYLCASSSSDTQYFGPGTRLTVL.